Listed here are 21 T cell receptor beta chains from one sample, sequenced in a study of blood T cells in healthy people across ages. Through a sample-barcoded 5' primer and a J-beta primer mix, a second PCR was run for about 6 to 12 cycles. TCRdb reprocessed the 5' RACE reads with MiXCR, giving one entry per CDR3 protein. The table records about 800,000 distinct CDR3 sequences, more than 35% of them present only once. Sequencing used blood. The receptors shown here come from a man older than 75 in good health.

This chain joins TRBV6-1 and TRBJ2-2, with D possibly being TRBD2 (6 bases). The CDR3 runs 16 residues. CDR1 is MNHNS and CDR2 is SASEGT in the germline V gene. Trimming cost V 0 bases and J 4 bases, with 12 bases left between them. The CDR3: CASSEAPLGGTGELFF. The CDR3 DNA sequence: TGTGCCAGCAGTGAAGCGCCCTTGGGGGGCACCGGGGAGCTGTTTTTT.

This clonotype showed up many times. The rearrangement links TRBV7-2 to TRBJ2-3, with D perhaps assigned TRBD1 or TRBD2 (5 bases each). This CDR3 has 15 residues. The ends were cut back, 6 bases at V and 4 bases at J, with 17 bases in the middle. Germline CDR1 reads SGHTA; CDR2 reads FQGNSA. The CDR3 DNA follows: TGTGCCAGCAGTAATCCGGGACCTCGCTCAGATACGCAGTATTTT. This sequence encodes CASSNPGPRSDTQYF.

This clonotype was counted between two and nine times. The CDR3 bases are TGTGCCAGCAGCTTTGACCAGCATGAGCAGTTCTTC. This encodes CASSFDQHEQFF. J is TRBJ2-1 and V is TRBV7-2; D gene uncertain. CDR3 length: 12 amino acids. Trimming cost V 3 bases and J 8 bases, with 8 bases left between them. In germline, CDR1 is SGHTA, CDR2 FQGNSA.

The gene calls are TRBV10-3 and TRBJ1-4; 7 bases match TRBD1. This CDR3 contains 13 residues. Germline CDR1 ENHRY, CDR2 SYGVKD. Germline trimming cut 0 bases from V and 12 bases from J; bases unmatched to any gene: 4. CDR3 amino acids: CAISESTGRELFF. The CDR3 coding sequence is TGTGCCATCAGTGAGTCGACAGGGAGGGAACTGTTTTTT.

This clonotype was observed a few times. V and J are TRBV7-6 and TRBJ2-1; D unclear. The CDR3 spans 17 residues. V dropped 1 base and J dropped 4 bases, with 17 bases sitting between them. The V gene's germline CDR1 is SGHVS and CDR2 FNYEAQ. CDR3 protein: CASSLGLALLDYNEQFF. The CDR3 DNA reads TGTGCCAGCAGCTTAGGGTTAGCTCTGTTGGATTACAATGAGCAGTTCTTC.

This clonotype was detected a few times. The J gene is TRBJ2-1, the V gene TRBV14; 9 bases map to TRBD1. Germline V gene lookup returns CDR1 SGHDN and CDR2 FVKESK. With 4 bases clipped from V and 8 bases from J, the junction kept 12 bases outside the gene matches. This CDR3 is built from 16 residues. CDR3 protein: CASSRREGQGKDEQFF. The CDR3 coding sequence is TGTGCCAGCAGCCGCCGAGAGGGACAGGGTAAAGATGAGCAGTTCTTC.

The J gene is TRBJ1-2, the V gene TRBV20-1; tentatively, D is TRBD1 (5 bases). From germline, CDR1 is DFQATT and CDR2 SNEGSKA (reference sequence). This CDR3 contains 11 residues. The chain's CDR3 is CNAMGPYGYTF. CDR3 nucleotides: TGCAACGCAATGGGGCCGTATGGCTACACCTTC.

This clonotype was recorded once. The chain couples TRBV29-1 to TRBJ2-3; TRBD1 aligns across 7 bases. The ends lost 6 bases at V and 6 bases at J; junction bases unmatched: 9. Germline V gives CDR1 SQVTM, CDR2 ANQGSEA. This CDR3 is 13 amino acids long. The CDR3 DNA is TGCAGCGTGGCAACGACAGGGATCGATACGCAGTATTTT. This translates into CSVATTGIDTQYF.

The V and J genes are TRBV20-1 and TRBJ1-6; D is possibly TRBD1 (5 bases). The V gene lost 6 bases and the J gene lost 4 bases, with 22 bases spanning the gap. The CDR3 is 17 residues long. The V gene's germline CDR1 is DFQATT and CDR2 SNEGSKA (reference sequence). The CDR3 protein is CSAKSFWQGNYNSPLHF. The CDR3 nucleotides are TGCAGTGCCAAGTCTTTTTGGCAGGGAAATTATAATTCACCCCTCCACTTT.

This clonotype was seen a few times. This chain links TRBV12-3 or TRBV12-4 with TRBJ2-3; D tentatively reads TRBD1 or TRBD2 (5 bases each). The CDR3 is made up of 13 amino acids. Trimming stripped 5 bases from V and 6 bases from J, with 12 bases between. CDR3 sequence reads: CASSRVRDDTQYF. The CDR3 nucleotides are TGTGCCAGCAGTAGGGTCCGGGACGATACGCAGTATTTT.

This clonotype has just a few counts. CDR3 protein: CASRGLAGGPEQYF. CDR3 sequence (DNA): TGTGCCAGCAGAGGACTAGCGGGAGGGCCCGAGCAGTACTTC. The rearrangement joins TRBV7-2 to TRBJ2-7; 15 bases match TRBD2. V was clipped by 6 bases and J by 6 bases; unmatched bases: 3. The CDR3 is 14 residues long. Germline-derived CDR1 and CDR2 are SGHTA and FQGNSA.

This sequence joins TRBV28 and TRBJ2-7; the D gene is possibly TRBD2 (5 bases). The CDR3 length is 14 residues. V shed 3 bases and J shed 6 bases, with 15 bases lying between them. Germline V CDR1 and CDR2: MDHEN, SYDVKM. CDR3 DNA sequence: TGTGCCAGCAGTTTTCCGGGAACTCCTCCCGAGCAGTACTTC. Residues: CASSFPGTPPEQYF.

This clonotype turned up a few times. The chain has TRBV20-1 and TRBJ2-5; TRBD2 matches at 10 bases. The J call is uncertain, as TRBJ2-7 better fits the DNA end. This CDR3 has 14 amino acids. From germline, CDR1 is DFQATT and CDR2 SNEGSKA (reference sequence). The CDR3 reads CSALTAGGTYEQYF. The CDR3 DNA reads as TGCAGTGCTCTGACAGCGGGAGGGACCTACGAGCAGTACTTC.

The chain combines TRBV20-1 with TRBJ2-3; D not certain. Germline loops: CDR1 DFQATT, CDR2 SNEGSKA (reference sequence). This CDR3 is 16 amino acids long. Deletions cut 0 bases from V and 2 bases from J, with 15 bases between. The DNA for the CDR3 is TGCAGTGCTAGAGATTTTCAGTTAGTTTTCACAGATACGCAGTATTTT. Translating gives CSARDFQLVFTDTQYF.

This clonotype has a handful of counts. The V call is TRBV5-1, the J call TRBJ2-1; D is unclear. The V end lost 3 bases, the J end lost 1 base, and 14 bases lay between the germline ends. This CDR3 has 16 amino acids. Germline values: CDR1 SGHRS, CDR2 YFSETQ. The CDR3 DNA reads as TGCGCCAGCAGCTGGACCGGGCGTGAGTCCTACAATGAGCAGTTCTTC. Encoded protein: CASSWTGRESYNEQFF.

At least ten counts were recorded for this clonotype. The chain carries TRBV28 and TRBJ2-1; D assignment may be TRBD1 or TRBD2 (5 bases each). V was trimmed by 1 base and J by 5 bases, leaving 9 bases between them. This CDR3 region has 14 residues. Germline loops: CDR1 MDHEN, CDR2 SYDVKM. For the CDR3, the DNA is TGTGCCAGCAGTTTATTGGGACCAAACAATGAGCAGTTCTTC. It encodes CASSLLGPNNEQFF.

The chain recombines TRBV10-1 with TRBJ2-1, with D possibly being TRBD2 (6 bases). The length of the CDR3 is 13 residues. V was pared by 5 bases and J by 7 bases, with 12 bases between. Germline CDR1 is WNHNN and CDR2 is SYGVQD (reference sequence). In DNA, the CDR3 is TGCGCCAGCAGTAGGGACTCTGGAAATGAGCAGTTCTTC. This sequence encodes CASSRDSGNEQFF.

The rearrangement links TRBV12-3 or TRBV12-4 to TRBJ1-5; D ambiguous. This CDR3 is 13 amino acids long. Trimming removed 6 bases at V and 0 bases at J, with 6 bases between. CDR3 sequence reads: CASRPDSNQPQHF. In DNA, the CDR3 is TGTGCCAGCAGGCCGGATAGCAATCAGCCCCAGCATTTT.

This sequence joins TRBV29-1 and TRBJ2-1, with 9 bases that match TRBD2. Germline V gives CDR1 SQVTM, CDR2 ANQGSEA. The CDR3 is 15 residues long. Unmatched junction bases numbered 8, after V lost 5 bases and J lost 3 bases. The CDR3 nucleotides read TGCAGCGTTTTCGCGGGGGGGCCAGGCTACAATGAGCAGTTCTTC. It encodes CSVFAGGPGYNEQFF.

The CDR3 reads CASSQDLVTETQYF. CDR3 nucleotides: TGTGCCAGCAGCCAAGATCTTGTCACAGAGACCCAGTACTTC. The gene calls are TRBV3-1 and TRBJ2-5; D remains unclear. V gave up 0 bases and J gave up 4 bases, with 9 bases separating them. The germline CDR1 and CDR2 sequences are LGHDT and YNNKEL (reference sequence). The CDR3 contains 14 residues.

This clonotype was counted once. This chain connects TRBV10-3 to TRBJ2-2; possibly TRBD2 for D (6 bases). CDR1 is ENHRY, CDR2 SYGVKD, per germline. The CDR3 contains 14 residues. Between the trimmed V and J ends, which lost 8 bases and 7 bases, there was a span of 17 bases. The CDR3 sequence: CAIGRDFLSGELFF. In nucleotides, the CDR3 is TGTGCCATCGGGCGGGACTTCCTGAGCGGGGAGCTGTTTTTT.